These 2 T cell receptor beta chains were sequenced from one sample in a study of OX40 agonist ivuxolimab in advanced cancers. Libraries were built with the immunoSEQ multiplex PCR assay. TCRdb carries this immuneACCESS record with in-frame sequences only. Its versions omit some clonotypes, under half of them owing to an unresolved V gene in the studies checked, with the rest unexplained. The sample table contains roughly 80,000 clones; only one count was recorded for around four fifths of them. Roughly 2% of the sample rests with the top ten. Specimen: CD4+ or CD8+ T cells sorted from blood, collected in a trial of the OX40 agonist ivuxolimab. The receptors here all came from an adult with an advanced solid tumor such as melanoma, head and neck, liver or kidney cancer.

This clone was seen a handful of times. J is TRBJ2-5 and V is TRBV10-3; 9 nucleotides align to TRBD2. The CDR3 extends over 18 amino acids. Trimming cost V 6 bases and J 3 bases; bases outside gene matches: 17. Looked up from germline, CDR1 is ENHRY and CDR2 is SYGVKD. The CDR3 protein is CAIRGDKPGLAQEETQYF. DNA for the CDR3: TGTGCCATCAGGGGGGACAAGCCGGGACTAGCACAGGAAGAGACCCAGTACTTC.

V usage is TRBV18 and J usage is TRBJ2-6; D remains unclear. Trimming took 2 bases from V and 0 from J, leaving 14 bases between them. CDR1 is KGHSH, CDR2 LQKENI, per germline. The CDR3 sequence is 18 residues long. CDR3 DNA: TGTGCCAGCTCACCAAATATCCGGTCATTCTCTGGGGCCAACGTCCTGACTTTC. Its protein product is CASSPNIRSFSGANVLTF.